What follows are 22 T cell receptor beta chains derived from one specimen sequenced in a study of blood T cell repertoires in COVID-19. Clones were read by immunoSEQ multiplex PCR, and TCRdb kept only the in-frame ones, dropping some. Among about 240,000 clones listed, 86% were seen once. The material sequenced was peripheral blood. The receptors shown here come from an elderly man with acute or convalescent COVID-19.

This sequence joins TRBV2 and TRBJ1-6; 12 nucleotides agree with TRBD1. Per the germline V gene, CDR1 is SNHLY and CDR2 is FYNNEI. J gave up 9 bases and V 7 bases, and 7 bases lay outside the gene matches. The CDR3 covers 15 residues. Here the CDR3 DNA reads TGTGCCAGCACCGGGACAGGGGGCGGGAGTTCACCCCTCCACTTT. This encodes CASTGTGGGSSPLHF.

This clone was picked up one time. V is TRBV7-2 and J is TRBJ2-3; TRBD2 agrees at 12 bases. The CDR3 length is 18 residues. The V segment lost 0 bases and the J segment 2 bases; nucleotides outside the gene matches: 6. The germline gives CDR1 SGHTA, CDR2 FQGNSA. The CDR3 bases are TGTGCCAGCAGCTTAGCGCTGGCTAGCGGGGGGGTCACAGATACGCAGTATTTT. Translation gives CASSLALASGGVTDTQYF.

J is TRBJ2-1 and V is TRBV5-1; D gene ambiguous. CDR3 length: 15 amino acids. Germline V gene sequence: CDR1 SGHRS, CDR2 YFSETQ. The V end was cut by 4 bases, the J end by 0 bases, with 11 bases between. CDR3 sequence reads: CASSPSSSSYNEQFF. In DNA, the CDR3 is TGCGCCAGCAGCCCTTCCTCGAGCTCCTACAATGAGCAGTTCTTC.

This chain links TRBV4-3 with TRBJ2-3; 8 bases agree with TRBD2. V trimming: 1 base; J trimming: 0 bases; junction bases outside the gene matches: 15. Looked up from germline, CDR1 is LGHNA and CDR2 is YSLEER. The CDR3 totals 20 residues. The chain's CDR3 is CASSQGRGSGVLRSTDTQYF. In nucleotides, the CDR3 is TGCGCCAGCAGCCAAGGAAGGGGTAGCGGGGTTCTTCGGAGCACAGATACGCAGTATTTT.

The chain uses TRBV28 and TRBJ2-7; 10 bases map to TRBD2. V was clipped by 8 bases and J by 3 bases; unmatched bases: 10. The CDR3 covers 15 residues. Per the germline V gene, CDR1 is MDHEN and CDR2 is SYDVKM. CDR3 loop: CASGSASGGNYEQYF. Here the CDR3 DNA reads TGTGCCAGCGGAAGCGCTAGCGGGGGAAACTACGAGCAGTACTTC.

A few counts support this clone. This chain links TRBV6-5 with TRBJ1-6; possible D gene TRBD1, 5 bases. Per germline, CDR1 MNHEY and CDR2 SVGAGI. V was shortened by 4 bases and J by 7 bases, with 11 bases between the two germline ends. CDR3 length equals 14 residues. The CDR3 DNA follows: TGTGCCAGCAGTTTCGGGGGTACCAATTCACCCCTCCACTTT. This codes for CASSFGGTNSPLHF.

This sequence joins TRBV28 and TRBJ1-6, with 7 bases matching TRBD1. CDR3 length: 14 residues. Germline V gives CDR1 MDHEN, CDR2 SYDVKM. The ends lost 6 bases at V and 8 bases at J; junction bases unmatched: 7. CDR3 sequence reads: CASSSGTVDSPLHF. DNA for the CDR3: TGTGCCAGCAGCTCCGGGACAGTTGATTCACCCCTCCACTTT.

This chain links TRBV10-3 with TRBJ2-7; 7 bases agree with TRBD1. Germline-derived CDR1 and CDR2 are ENHRY and SYGVKD. V dropped 0 bases and J dropped 3; count of bases not matched to a gene: 2. The CDR3 sequence is 14 residues long. CDR3 in amino acids: CAISESGGLYEQYF. CDR3 in DNA: TGTGCCATCAGTGAGTCAGGGGGCCTCTACGAGCAGTACTTC.

V gene TRBV28 combines with J gene TRBJ2-7, with 7 bases matching TRBD1. Germline V CDR1 and CDR2: MDHEN, SYDVKM. J was trimmed by 2 bases and V by 7 bases; bases with no gene match: 5. CDR3 length: 13 residues. The CDR3 protein is CASMRDRPYEQYF. The DNA for the CDR3 is TGTGCCAGCATGAGGGACAGACCCTACGAGCAGTACTTC.

The J gene is TRBJ2-7, the V gene TRBV6-5; 9 nucleotides match TRBD1. From germline, CDR1 is MNHEY and CDR2 SVGAGI. V gave up 5 bases and J gave up 2 bases; unmatched junction bases: 7. There are 15 residues in the CDR3. CDR3 DNA: TGTGCCAGCAGTAGGCTGGACAGGGGTACCTACGAGCAGTACTTC. Protein: CASSRLDRGTYEQYF.

The V and J genes are TRBV5-1 and TRBJ2-1; 7 bases match TRBD1. V lost 4 bases to trimming and J lost 6 bases; unmatched junction nucleotides: 13. The CDR3 is 16 residues long. Per the germline V gene, CDR1 is SGHRS and CDR2 is YFSETQ. CDR3 loop: CASSQPDRVIGNEQFF. Here the CDR3 DNA reads TGCGCCAGCAGCCAACCAGACAGGGTGATTGGCAATGAGCAGTTCTTC.

The CDR3 nucleotides read TGTGCCAGCAGCCCGTCCGGTCGAGAGAAATCTAACTATGGCTACACCTTC. Encoded protein: CASSPSGREKSNYGYTF. This chain joins TRBV7-9 and TRBJ1-2; D unclear. The germline V and J ends were trimmed by 5 bases and 0 bases, with 19 bases remaining between them. From germline, CDR1 is SEHNR and CDR2 FQNEAQ (reference sequence). The CDR3 runs 17 residues.

This chain connects TRBV6-5 to TRBJ2-7; TRBD1 agrees at 10 bases. Trimming at V came to 8 bases and at J to 2 bases, leaving 6 bases not matched to a gene. Germline CDR1 reads MNHEY; CDR2 reads SVGAGI. The CDR3 runs to 14 residues. CDR3 residues: CASSRTGGPYEQYF. DNA of the CDR3: TGTGCCAGCTCCCGGACAGGGGGTCCCTACGAGCAGTACTTC.

This clone was counted a few times. V is TRBV10-3 and J is TRBJ2-7, with a possible D match to TRBD1 (6 bases). CDR1 and CDR2 (germline): ENHRY, SYGVKD. V lost 3 bases and J lost 3, with 6 bases in between. The CDR3 runs 12 residues. CDR3 sequence: CAISEQGYEQYF. For the CDR3, the DNA is TGTGCCATCAGTGAACAGGGCTACGAGCAGTACTTC.

This CDR3 reads CASSPSGWETDTQYF. CDR3 nucleotide sequence: TGTGCCAGCAGCCCAAGCGGGTGGGAAACAGATACGCAGTATTTT. The gene calls are TRBV7-3 and TRBJ2-3; TRBD2 is a possible D gene (6 bases). Germline CDR1 SGHTA, CDR2 FQGTGA. V shed 5 bases and J shed 3 bases, with 15 bases lying between them. CDR3 length: 15 amino acids.

This chain links TRBV7-8 with TRBJ1-2, with D perhaps matching TRBD1 (6 bases). This CDR3 has 15 residues. V was trimmed by 1 base and J by 6 bases, leaving 15 bases between them. Germline-derived CDR1 and CDR2 are SGHVS and FQNEAQ. Here the CDR3 DNA reads TGTGCCAGCAGCTTAGGGGCCGGGACATCGGATGGCTACACCTTC. Translation gives CASSLGAGTSDGYTF.

The chain couples TRBV7-2 to TRBJ2-3, with D maybe TRBD1 (6 bases). Trimming pared 2 bases from V and 4 bases from J, leaving 13 bases between. CDR1 SGHTA and CDR2 FQGNSA come from the germline V gene. The CDR3 has 15 amino acids. The CDR3 reads CASSLITGYSDTQYF. The CDR3 DNA is TGTGCCAGCAGCTTAATAACAGGGTATTCAGATACGCAGTATTTT.

The chain uses TRBV4-3 and TRBJ1-4; 8 nucleotides align to TRBD1. V trimming: 4 bases; J trimming: 7 bases; junction bases outside the gene matches: 5. Germline V lookup: CDR1 LGHNA, CDR2 YSLEER. The CDR3 loop spans 14 amino acids. Here the CDR3 reads CASSLGQGREKLFF. DNA of the CDR3: TGCGCCAGCAGCCTCGGACAGGGACGTGAAAAACTGTTTTTT.

CDR3 DNA sequence: TGTGCCACCTATTCCTCAGGGAATCAGCCCCAGCATTTT. This encodes CATYSSGNQPQHF. The chain employs TRBV24-1 and TRBJ1-5, with a weak D call TRBD1 (5 bases). The V end lost 9 bases, the J end lost 4 bases, and 12 bases lay between the germline ends. Germline lookup yields CDR1 KGHDR and CDR2 SFDVKD. The CDR3 runs to 13 residues.

The chain links TRBV28 to TRBJ2-1, with 8 positions matching TRBD1. Germline trimming cut 4 bases from V and 7 bases from J; bases unmatched to any gene: 9. The germline V gene encodes CDR1 MDHEN and CDR2 SYDVKM. The CDR3 loop spans 15 amino acids. The CDR3 is CASSSGQGGRNEQFF. CDR3 sequence (DNA): TGTGCCAGCAGTTCCGGACAGGGCGGGCGGAATGAGCAGTTCTTC.

This rearrangement joins TRBV3-1 (or the pseudogene TRBV3-2) to TRBJ2-7, with D hard to call. Germline lookup yields CDR1 LGHDT and CDR2 YNNKEL (reference sequence). V lost 0 bases and J lost 6, with 12 bases in between. CDR3 length: 14 amino acids. CDR3 in DNA: TGTGCCAGCAGCCAAGATTTCGTAGCAGCCGAGCAGTACTTC. Its translation: CASSQDFVAAEQYF.

The chain joins TRBV5-4 to TRBJ1-6; 7 bases match TRBD1. Germline-derived CDR1 and CDR2 are SGHNT and YYREEE (reference sequence). The CDR3 totals 14 residues. V trimming: 6 bases; J trimming: 10 bases; junction bases outside the gene matches: 10. The CDR3 sequence is CASTREGAESPLHF. CDR3 DNA: TGTGCCAGCACCCGCGAGGGGGCAGAGTCACCCCTCCACTTT.